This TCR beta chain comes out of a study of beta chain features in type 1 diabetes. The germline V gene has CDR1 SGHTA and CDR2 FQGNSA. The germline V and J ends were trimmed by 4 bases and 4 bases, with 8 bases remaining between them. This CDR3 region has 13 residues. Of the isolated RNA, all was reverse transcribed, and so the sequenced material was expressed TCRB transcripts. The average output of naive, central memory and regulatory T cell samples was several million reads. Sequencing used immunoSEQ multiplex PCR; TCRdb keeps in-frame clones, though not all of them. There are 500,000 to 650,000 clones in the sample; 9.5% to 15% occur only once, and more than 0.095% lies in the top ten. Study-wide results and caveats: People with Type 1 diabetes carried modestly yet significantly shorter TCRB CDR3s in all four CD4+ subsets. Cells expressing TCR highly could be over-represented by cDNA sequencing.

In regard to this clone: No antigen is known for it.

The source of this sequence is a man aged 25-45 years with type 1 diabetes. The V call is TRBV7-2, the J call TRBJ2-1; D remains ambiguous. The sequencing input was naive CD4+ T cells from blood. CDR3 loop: CASSSPPYNEQFF. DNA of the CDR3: TGTGCCAGCAGCTCGCCACCGTACAATGAGCAGTTCTTC.